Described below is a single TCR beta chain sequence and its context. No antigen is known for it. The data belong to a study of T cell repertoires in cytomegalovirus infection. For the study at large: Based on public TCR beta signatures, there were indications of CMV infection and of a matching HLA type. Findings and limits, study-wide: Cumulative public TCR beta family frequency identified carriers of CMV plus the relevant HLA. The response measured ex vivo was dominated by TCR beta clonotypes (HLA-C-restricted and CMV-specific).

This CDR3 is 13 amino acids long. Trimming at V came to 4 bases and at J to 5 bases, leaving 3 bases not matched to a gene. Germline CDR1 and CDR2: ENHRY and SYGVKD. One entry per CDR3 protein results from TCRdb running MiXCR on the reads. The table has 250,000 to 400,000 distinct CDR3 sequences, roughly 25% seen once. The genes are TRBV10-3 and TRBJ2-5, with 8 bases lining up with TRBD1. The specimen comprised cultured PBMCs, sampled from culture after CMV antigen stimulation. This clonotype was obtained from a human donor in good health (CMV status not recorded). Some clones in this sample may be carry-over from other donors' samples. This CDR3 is CAISGQGLETQYF. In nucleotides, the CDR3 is TGTGCCATCAGTGGACAGGGGTTGGAGACCCAGTACTTC.